This is a list of T cell receptor beta chains from one sample in a study of CD8+CD57+ T cells in acquired aplastic anemia. One entry per CDR3 protein results from TCRdb running MiXCR on the reads. The sample has just over 400,000 distinct CDR3 sequences; 65% to 80% are singletons. Sequencing was done on a sample of sorted CD4+, CD8+, or CD8+CD57+ T cells (not recorded which) from PBMCs. The receptor source for this set is a human donor in good health, serving as a control. Each CDR3 is given with its conserved first and last residue. A D gene is named only where the DNA matches it firmly. Only some rows state a clone size, as once, few, many or a class for expanded clones.

v_gene	len	abundance	j_gene	d_gene	CDR3aa	CDR3nt
TRBV10-1	13	many	TRBJ1-1	NA	CASSESHNTEAFF	TGCGCCAGCAGTGAGTCTCATAACACTGAAGCTTTCTTT
TRBV2	16	NA	TRBJ1-5	NA	CASSPPPGVSNQPQHF	TGTGCCAGCAGTCCCCCGCCCGGGGTTAGCAATCAGCCCCAGCATTTT
TRBV11-1	16	NA	TRBJ1-2	NA	CASSVAGTGDFYGYTF	TGTGCCAGCAGCGTCGCCGGGACGGGCGATTTCTATGGCTACACCTTC
TRBV20-1	12	NA	TRBJ1-5	TRBD1	CSASAGGQRQHF	TGCAGTGCTAGTGCAGGGGGTCAGCGCCAGCATTTT
TRBV19	14	NA	TRBJ2-3	NA	CASSGGTGADTQYF	TGTGCCAGTAGTGGGGGGACGGGGGCGGATACGCAGTATTTT
TRBV15	13	NA	TRBJ2-7	NA	CATSAWAGREQYF	TGTGCCACCAGCGCTTGGGCAGGGCGGGAGCAGTACTTC
TRBV10-2	12	NA	TRBJ1-2	TRBD1	CAGRLGQVGYTF	TGTGCCGGCAGATTGGGACAGGTTGGCTACACCTTC
TRBV2	14	NA	TRBJ1-3	TRBD1	CASSAGGGGNTIYF	TGTGCCAGCAGTGCAGGGGGCGGCGGAAACACCATATATTTT
TRBV7-6	14	once	TRBJ2-1	NA	CASSLVGLGETQFF	TGTGCCAGCAGCTTAGTGGGACTCGGGGAGACCCAGTTCTTC
TRBV7-2	14	NA	TRBJ1-6	NA	CASSSRGRPAPLHF	TGTGCCAGCAGCTCGCGGGGACGGCCTGCACCCCTCCACTTT
TRBV12-3/TRBV12-4	12	NA	TRBJ1-2	NA	CASSRHREGYTF	TGTGCCAGCAGTAGGCACAGGGAAGGCTACACCTTC
TRBV19	14	NA	TRBJ2-3	NA	CASSRGADTGTQYF	TGTGCCAGCAGTAGGGGGGCGGACACAGGTACGCAGTATTTT
TRBV20-1	14	many	TRBJ2-7	TRBD1	CSATPGTGIHEQYF	TGCAGTGCTACCCCCGGGACAGGGATCCACGAGCAGTACTTC
TRBV6-2/TRBV6-3	14	NA	TRBJ1-5	NA	CASRESTRDQPQHF	TGTGCCAGTCGAGAGTCGACTCGTGACCAGCCCCAGCATTTT
TRBV5-6	15	NA	TRBJ2-7	NA	CASSLGATTQHEQYF	TGCGCCAGCAGCTTGGGGGCGACGACTCAACACGAGCAGTACTTC
TRBV7-2	15	many	TRBJ2-1	TRBD2	CASSSLSGGPREQFF	TGTGCCAGCAGCTCCCTTTCGGGGGGGCCGCGAGAGCAGTTCTTC
TRBV4-1	17	NA	TRBJ1-1	NA	CASSQGRDPGGDTEAFF	TGCGCCAGCAGCCAAGGGAGGGATCCCGGCGGGGACACTGAAGCTTTCTTT
TRBV27	14	NA	TRBJ1-4	NA	CASSWHSTNEKLFF	TGTGCCAGCAGTTGGCATTCCACTAATGAAAAACTGTTTTTT
TRBV5-4	16	NA	TRBJ1-1	NA	CASSLAVWQRDTEAFF	TGTGCCAGCAGTTTAGCGGTATGGCAGCGGGACACTGAAGCTTTCTTT
TRBV12-3/TRBV12-4	16	NA	TRBJ2-1	TRBD1	CASSPRTGGGYNEQFF	TGTGCCAGTAGTCCGCGGACAGGAGGAGGATACAATGAGCAGTTCTTC
TRBV5-1	14	NA	TRBJ2-5	NA	CASRLTGTEETQYF	TGCGCCAGCAGACTGACCGGGACGGAAGAGACCCAGTACTTC
TRBV6-5	11	many	TRBJ1-2	NA	CASSSRGGYTF	TGTGCCAGCAGTTCGCGGGGTGGCTACACCTTC
TRBV29-1	10	few	TRBJ2-5	NA	CSVVGETQYF	TGCAGCGTTGTCGGGGAGACCCAGTACTTC
TRBV20-1	14	NA	TRBJ2-2	TRBD2	CSARLATNTGELFF	TGCAGTGCCCGACTAGCGACGAACACCGGGGAGCTGTTTTTT
TRBV5-1	14	NA	TRBJ1-1	NA	CASSRLGVDTEAFF	TGTGCCAGCAGCCGCTTGGGGGTGGACACTGAAGCTTTCTTT
TRBV15	15	NA	TRBJ1-3	NA	CATSGDNAGRNTIYF	TGTGCCACCAGCGGAGATAACGCCGGGCGAAACACCATATATTTT
TRBV29-1	12	few	TRBJ1-5	NA	CSVRQENQPQHF	TGCAGCGTTAGACAGGAGAATCAGCCCCAGCATTTT
TRBV19	13	NA	TRBJ1-5	NA	CASSMEGPLAQHF	TGTGCCAGTAGTATGGAGGGCCCCCTGGCCCAGCATTTT
TRBV12-3/TRBV12-4	14	few	TRBJ2-7	TRBD1	CASSSGQGTYEQYF	TGTGCCAGCAGTTCGGGACAGGGTACCTACGAGCAGTACTTC
TRBV20-1	17	NA	TRBJ2-3	TRBD2	CSAPPSGGRGEEDTQYF	TGCAGTGCACCTCCTAGCGGGGGGCGGGGGGAGGAAGATACGCAGTATTTT
TRBV5-1	16	many	TRBJ2-3	TRBD2	CASSLGTSGGSDTQYF	TGCGCCAGCAGCTTAGGGACTAGCGGGGGATCAGATACGCAGTATTTT
TRBV6-1	15	NA	TRBJ1-6	TRBD1	CASSPRQGANSPLHF	TGTGCCAGCAGTCCAAGACAGGGGGCGAATTCACCCCTCCACTTT
TRBV10-3	14	NA	TRBJ2-7	NA	CAISEPSMDYEQYF	TGTGCCATCAGTGAGCCGAGCATGGACTACGAGCAGTACTTC
TRBV12-3/TRBV12-4	12	many	TRBJ1-2	NA	CASSSVDYGYTF	TGTGCCAGCAGTTCCGTGGACTATGGCTACACCTTC
TRBV7-2	13	few	TRBJ2-5	TRBD1	CASTPRTGKTQYF	TGTGCCAGCACGCCAAGGACAGGGAAAACCCAGTACTTC
TRBV25-1	13	NA	TRBJ1-1	NA	CASSTRGFTEAFF	TGTGCCAGCAGCACGCGGGGGTTTACTGAAGCTTTTTTT
TRBV10-3	13	many	TRBJ1-4	NA	CAAGGSTNEKLFF	TGTGCCGCCGGTGGTTCAACTAATGAAAAACTGTTTTTT
TRBV12-3/TRBV12-4	13	NA	TRBJ1-1	NA	CASRAGVNTEAFF	TGTGCCAGCAGAGCCGGGGTAAACACTGAAGCTTTCTTT
TRBV7-2	14	NA	TRBJ1-4	NA	CASSSGTGNEILFF	TGTGCCAGCAGCTCCGGGACCGGTAATGAAATACTGTTTTTT
TRBV7-9	14	NA	TRBJ2-6	NA	CASTRSSGANVLTF	TGTGCCAGCACCAGATCCTCTGGGGCCAACGTCCTGACTTTC
TRBV19	14	few	TRBJ2-2	NA	CASSSLGGGGELFF	TGTGCCAGTAGTAGCCTAGGAGGTGGCGGGGAGCTGTTTTTT
TRBV7-3	15	NA	TRBJ2-5	TRBD2	CASTRSGGGWETQYF	TGTGCCAGTACCCGCTCCGGGGGAGGGTGGGAGACCCAGTACTTC
TRBV7-2	13	NA	TRBJ1-6	NA	CASRQGDEPPLHF	TGTGCCAGCAGACAGGGAGATGAACCACCCCTCCACTTT
TRBV9	14	many	TRBJ2-2	NA	CASSVGSGTGELFF	TGTGCCAGCAGCGTAGGGTCCGGGACCGGGGAGCTGTTTTTT
TRBV6-6	16	NA	TRBJ2-7	NA	CAIRSGDSRVYYEQYF	TGTGCCATCAGATCAGGGGACTCCAGGGTTTATTACGAGCAGTACTTC
TRBV7-2	14	NA	TRBJ2-6	NA	CASSLYEPGNDLRF	TGTGCCAGCAGCTTGTATGAGCCGGGCAATGACCTCAGATTC
TRBV11-2	13	NA	TRBJ1-6	NA	CASSKLIYSPLHF	TGTGCCAGCAGCAAGCTAATCTATTCACCCCTCCACTTT
TRBV7-2	14	many	TRBJ2-7	TRBD2	CASSLATGGWEQYF	TGTGCCAGCAGCTTAGCGACGGGGGGGTGGGAGCAGTACTTC
TRBV7-8	12	NA	TRBJ1-2	NA	CASSREIARYTF	TGTGCCAGCAGCCGGGAGATTGCGAGATACACCTTC
TRBV13	15	once	TRBJ1-1	NA	CASSSTARGNTEAFF	TGTGCCAGCAGCTCCACTGCCAGGGGGAACACTGAAGCTTTCTTT
TRBV19	13	NA	TRBJ1-1	TRBD1	CALSGPGGGNAFF	TGTGCCCTCTCTGGGCCAGGGGGCGGTAATGCTTTCTTT
TRBV28	15	NA	TRBJ1-5	NA	CAGSRTEAGRQPQHF	TGTGCCGGCAGTAGGACAGAGGCTGGGAGACAGCCCCAGCATTTT
TRBV5-4	13	NA	TRBJ2-7	NA	CASSLDPPDEQYF	TGTGCCAGCAGCTTGGACCCCCCGGACGAGCAGTACTTC
TRBV7-2	14	NA	TRBJ2-7	TRBD1	CASSLLGQGYELYF	TGTGCCAGCAGCTTATTGGGACAGGGCTACGAGCTGTACTTC
TRBV5-1	14	NA	TRBJ1-3	NA	CASSLLRAGNTIYF	TGTGCCAGCAGCTTATTGAGGGCTGGAAACACCATATATTTT